This T cell receptor beta chain originates from a study of shared clonotypes between healthy human individuals. The authors split each subset's genomic DNA evenly across several immunoSEQ plates. Only in-frame clones appear in the TCRdb table, and some are missing; sequencing was by immunoSEQ multiplex PCR. The repertoire holds some 2.1 million clones, with 85% to 95% as singletons. Germline-derived CDR1 and CDR2 are PRHDT and FYEKMQ (reference sequence). The germline V and J ends were trimmed by 5 bases and 3 bases, with 11 bases remaining between them. There are 14 residues in the CDR3. All donors qualified as healthy HIV-negative adults and had experienced no recent acute infections or vaccinations.

V is TRBV13 and J is TRBJ1-3; no reliable D call. Material: naive CD4+ T cells sorted from blood. Subset meaning: CD45RA+ positively selected. The clonotype originates from a man aged 18 to 30 in good health. The CDR3 nucleotides are TGTGCCAGCAGCACAAGGACTGGTGGAAACACCATATATTTT. Translation gives CASSTRTGGNTIYF.